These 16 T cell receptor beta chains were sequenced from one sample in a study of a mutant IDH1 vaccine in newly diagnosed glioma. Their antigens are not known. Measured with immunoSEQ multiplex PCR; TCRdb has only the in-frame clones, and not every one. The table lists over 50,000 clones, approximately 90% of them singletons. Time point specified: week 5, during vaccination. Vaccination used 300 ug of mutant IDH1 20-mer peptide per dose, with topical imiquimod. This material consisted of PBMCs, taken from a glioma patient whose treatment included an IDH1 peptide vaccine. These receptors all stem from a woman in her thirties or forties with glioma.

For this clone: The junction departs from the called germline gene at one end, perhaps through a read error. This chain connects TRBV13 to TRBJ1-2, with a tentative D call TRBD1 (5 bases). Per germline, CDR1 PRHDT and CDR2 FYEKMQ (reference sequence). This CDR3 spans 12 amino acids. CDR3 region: CASSLGTAGGVF. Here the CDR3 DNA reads TGTGCCAGCAGCTTAGGGACAGCCGGAGGGGTTTTC.

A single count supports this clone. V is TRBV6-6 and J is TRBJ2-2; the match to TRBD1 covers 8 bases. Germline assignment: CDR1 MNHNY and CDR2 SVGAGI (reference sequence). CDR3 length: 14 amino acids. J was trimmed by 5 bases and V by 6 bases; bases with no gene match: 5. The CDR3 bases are TGTGCCAGCAGGGGGGGACAGGCTACCGGGGAGCTGTTTTTT. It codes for CASRGGQATGELFF.

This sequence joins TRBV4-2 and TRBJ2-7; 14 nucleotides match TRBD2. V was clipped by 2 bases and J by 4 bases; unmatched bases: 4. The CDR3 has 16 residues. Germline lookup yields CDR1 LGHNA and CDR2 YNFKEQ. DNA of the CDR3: TGTGCCAGCAGCCAACCTGGGACTAGCGGGGGTTACGAGCAGTACTTC. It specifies CASSQPGTSGGYEQYF.

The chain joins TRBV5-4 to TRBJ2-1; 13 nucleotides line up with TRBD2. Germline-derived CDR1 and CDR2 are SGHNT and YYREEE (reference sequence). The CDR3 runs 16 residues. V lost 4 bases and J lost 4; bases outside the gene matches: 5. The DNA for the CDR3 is TGTGCCAGCAGCAAACCACTAGCGGGGGGGTACAATGAGCAGTTCTTC. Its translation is CASSKPLAGGYNEQFF.

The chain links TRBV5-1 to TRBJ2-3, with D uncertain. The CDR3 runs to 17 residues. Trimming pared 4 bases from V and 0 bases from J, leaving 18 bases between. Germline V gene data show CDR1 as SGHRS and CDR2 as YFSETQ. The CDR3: CASSEGPVGSSTDTQYF. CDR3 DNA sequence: TGCGCCAGCAGCGAAGGTCCGGTAGGTTCTAGCACAGATACGCAGTATTTT.

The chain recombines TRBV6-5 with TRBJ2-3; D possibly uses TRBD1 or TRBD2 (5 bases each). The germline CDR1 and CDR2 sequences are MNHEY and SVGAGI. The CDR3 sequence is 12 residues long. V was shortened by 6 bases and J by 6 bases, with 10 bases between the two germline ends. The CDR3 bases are TGTGCCAGCAGCTCCGAGGGGGATACGCAGTATTTT. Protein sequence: CASSSEGDTQYF.

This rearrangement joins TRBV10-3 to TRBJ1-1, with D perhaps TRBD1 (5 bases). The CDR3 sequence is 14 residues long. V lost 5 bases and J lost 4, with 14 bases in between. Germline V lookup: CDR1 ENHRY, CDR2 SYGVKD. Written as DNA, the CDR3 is TGTGCCATCAGTCCAGGGATAGAGGTCACTGAAGCTTTCTTT. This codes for CAISPGIEVTEAFF.

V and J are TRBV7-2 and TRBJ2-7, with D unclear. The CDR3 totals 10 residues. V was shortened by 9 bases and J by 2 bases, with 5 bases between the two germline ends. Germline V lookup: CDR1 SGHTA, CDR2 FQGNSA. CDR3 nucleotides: TGTGCCAGTAACCCCTACGAGCAGTACTTC. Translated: CASNPYEQYF. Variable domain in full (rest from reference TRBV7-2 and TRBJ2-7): GAGVSQSPSNKVTEKGKDVELRCDPISGHTALYWYRQSLGQGLEFLIYFQGNSAPDKSGLPSDRFSAERTGGSVSTLTIQRTQQEDSAVYLCASNPYEQYFGPGTRLTVT.

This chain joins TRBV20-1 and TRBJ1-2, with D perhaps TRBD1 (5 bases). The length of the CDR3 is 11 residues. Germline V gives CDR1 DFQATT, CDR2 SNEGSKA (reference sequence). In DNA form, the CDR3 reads TGCAGCCCCGCCGGGACTTTTGGCTACACCTTC. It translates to CSPAGTFGYTF.

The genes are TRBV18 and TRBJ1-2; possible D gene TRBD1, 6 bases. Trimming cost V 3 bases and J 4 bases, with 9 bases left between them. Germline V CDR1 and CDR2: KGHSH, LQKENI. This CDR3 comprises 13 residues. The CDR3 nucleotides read TGTGCCAGCTCACCCGAGGGGGGCTATGGCTACACCTTC. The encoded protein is CASSPEGGYGYTF.

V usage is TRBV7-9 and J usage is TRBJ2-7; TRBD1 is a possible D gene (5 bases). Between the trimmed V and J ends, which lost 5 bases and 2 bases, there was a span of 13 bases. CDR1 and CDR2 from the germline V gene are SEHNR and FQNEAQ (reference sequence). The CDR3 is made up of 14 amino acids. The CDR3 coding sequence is TGTGCCAGCAGCCCGAGACAGAGTGCCTACGAGCAGTACTTC. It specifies CASSPRQSAYEQYF.

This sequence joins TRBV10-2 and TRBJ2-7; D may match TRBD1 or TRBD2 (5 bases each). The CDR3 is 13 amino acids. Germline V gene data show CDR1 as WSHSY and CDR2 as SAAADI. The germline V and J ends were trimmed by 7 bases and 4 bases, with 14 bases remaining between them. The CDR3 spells CASTYDGGYEQYF. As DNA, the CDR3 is TGCGCCAGCACTTACGATGGGGGTTACGAGCAGTACTTC.

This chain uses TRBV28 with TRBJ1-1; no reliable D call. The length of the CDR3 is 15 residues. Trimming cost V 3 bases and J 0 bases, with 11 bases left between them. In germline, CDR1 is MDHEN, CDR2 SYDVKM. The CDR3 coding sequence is TGTGCCAGCAGTTTGGGGTCGAGGATGAACACTGAAGCTTTCTTT. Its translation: CASSLGSRMNTEAFF.

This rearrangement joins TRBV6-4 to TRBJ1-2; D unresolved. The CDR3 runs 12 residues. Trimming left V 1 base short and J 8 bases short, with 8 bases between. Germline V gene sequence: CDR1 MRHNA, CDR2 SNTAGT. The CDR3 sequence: CASSDFAGGYTF. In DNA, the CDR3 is TGTGCCAGCAGTGACTTTGCAGGAGGCTACACCTTC.

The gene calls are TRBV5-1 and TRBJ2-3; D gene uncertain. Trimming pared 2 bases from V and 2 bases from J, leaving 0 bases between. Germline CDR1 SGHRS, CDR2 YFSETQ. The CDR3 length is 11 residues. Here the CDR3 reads CASSFTDTQYF. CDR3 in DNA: TGCGCCAGCAGCTTCACAGATACGCAGTATTTT.

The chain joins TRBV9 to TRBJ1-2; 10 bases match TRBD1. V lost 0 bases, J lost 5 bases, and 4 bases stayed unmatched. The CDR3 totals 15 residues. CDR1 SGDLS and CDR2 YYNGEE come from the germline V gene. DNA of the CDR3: TGTGCCAGCAGCGTAGTTGGGACAGGGGAATATGGCTACACCTTC. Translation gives CASSVVGTGEYGYTF. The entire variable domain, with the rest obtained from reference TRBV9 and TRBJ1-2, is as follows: DSGVTQTPKHLITATGQRVTLRCSPRSGDLSVYWYQQSLDQGLQFLIQYYNGEERAKGNILERFSAQQFPDLHSELNLSSLELGDSALYFCASSVVGTGEYGYTFGSGTRLTVV.